This entry concerns a single T cell receptor beta chain. Antigen: not known. PCR used 60 Vbeta primers and 13 Jbeta primers. Data came from immunoSEQ multiplex PCR; TCRdb stores just in-frame clones and leaves some out. The top ten hold 9.5% to 12% of the sample, which has roughly 71,000 clones, 74% seen once. The V end lost 7 bases, the J end lost 5 bases, and 17 bases lay between the germline ends. This CDR3 contains 14 residues. Germline loops: CDR1 ENHRY, CDR2 SYGVKD. The data were obtained in a study of cytomegalovirus exposure and HLA in healthy donors. Across the whole study: Unique TCRs numbering about 85 million, obtained from HLA-typed donors, made up an early data release.

Study-level results: Apart from CMV serostatus, no immune exposure information was available. In an earlier analysis, most TCR beta V segments were productive about 87% or about 30% of the time. In a later analysis, V- and J-gene trimming of beta chains associated with a DCLRE1C missense variant, replicated independently.

The sequenced sample consisted of PBMCs. This clonotype originated in a human donor in good health. This sequence joins TRBV10-3 and TRBJ1-1, with a possible D match to TRBD1 (5 bases). The CDR3 loop reads CAIKERGEVTEAFF. CDR3 DNA sequence: TGTGCCATCAAGGAACGGGGGGAGGTTACTGAAGCTTTCTTT.